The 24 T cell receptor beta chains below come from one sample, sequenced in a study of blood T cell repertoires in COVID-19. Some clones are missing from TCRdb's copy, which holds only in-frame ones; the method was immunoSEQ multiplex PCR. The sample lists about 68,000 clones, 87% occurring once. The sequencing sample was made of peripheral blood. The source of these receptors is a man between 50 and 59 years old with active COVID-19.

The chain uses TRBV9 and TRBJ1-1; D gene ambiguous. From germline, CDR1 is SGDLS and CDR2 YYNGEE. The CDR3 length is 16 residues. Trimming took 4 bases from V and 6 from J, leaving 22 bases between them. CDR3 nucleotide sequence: TGTGCCAGCAGCCGCGGATGGGTAGATAAGGCTCCTGAAGCTTTCTTT. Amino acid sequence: CASSRGWVDKAPEAFF.

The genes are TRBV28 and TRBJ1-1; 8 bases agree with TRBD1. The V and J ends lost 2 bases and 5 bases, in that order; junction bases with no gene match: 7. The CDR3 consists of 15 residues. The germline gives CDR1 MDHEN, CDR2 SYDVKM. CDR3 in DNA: TGTGCCAGCAGTTTAGGCCAGGGGGCTTCGACTGAAGCTTTCTTT. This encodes CASSLGQGASTEAFF.

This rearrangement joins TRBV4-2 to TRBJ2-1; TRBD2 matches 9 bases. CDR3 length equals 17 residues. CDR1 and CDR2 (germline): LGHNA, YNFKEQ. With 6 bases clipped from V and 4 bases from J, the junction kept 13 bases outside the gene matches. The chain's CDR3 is CASSKTVTSGNYNEQFF. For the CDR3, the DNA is TGTGCCAGCAGTAAAACAGTGACTAGCGGCAATTACAATGAGCAGTTCTTC.

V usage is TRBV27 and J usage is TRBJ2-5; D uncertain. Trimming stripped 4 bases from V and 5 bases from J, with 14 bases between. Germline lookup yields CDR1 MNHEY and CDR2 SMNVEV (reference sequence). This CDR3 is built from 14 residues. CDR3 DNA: TGTGCCAGCAGTTCCAGCGCCCCCATGGAGACCCAGTACTTC. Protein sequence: CASSSSAPMETQYF.

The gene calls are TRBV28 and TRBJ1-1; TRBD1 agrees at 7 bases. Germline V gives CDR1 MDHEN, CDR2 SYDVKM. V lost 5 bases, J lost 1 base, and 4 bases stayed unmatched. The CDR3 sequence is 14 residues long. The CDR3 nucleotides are TGTGCCAGCAGTCCCGGGACAGCGAACACTGAAGCTTTCTTT. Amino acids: CASSPGTANTEAFF.

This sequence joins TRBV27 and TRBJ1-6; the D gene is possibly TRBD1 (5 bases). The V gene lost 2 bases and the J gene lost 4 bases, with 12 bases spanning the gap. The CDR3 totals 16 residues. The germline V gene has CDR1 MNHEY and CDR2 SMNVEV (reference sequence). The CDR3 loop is CASSLGGKQYNSPLHF. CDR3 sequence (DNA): TGTGCCAGCAGTTTAGGGGGGAAACAATATAATTCACCCCTCCACTTT.

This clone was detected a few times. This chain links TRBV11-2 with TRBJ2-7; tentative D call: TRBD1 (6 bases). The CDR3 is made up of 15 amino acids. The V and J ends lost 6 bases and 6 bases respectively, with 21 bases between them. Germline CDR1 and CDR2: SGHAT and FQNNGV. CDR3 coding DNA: TGTGCCAGCAGACTTGTCGGACAGCCCTGGGGCGAGCAGTACTTC. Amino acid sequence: CASRLVGQPWGEQYF.

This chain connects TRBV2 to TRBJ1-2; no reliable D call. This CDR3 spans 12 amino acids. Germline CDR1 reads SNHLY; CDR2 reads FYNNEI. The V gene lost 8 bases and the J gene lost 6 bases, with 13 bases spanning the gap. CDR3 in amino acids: CASRRQAHGYTF. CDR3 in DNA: TGTGCCAGCCGTAGGCAGGCCCATGGCTACACCTTC.

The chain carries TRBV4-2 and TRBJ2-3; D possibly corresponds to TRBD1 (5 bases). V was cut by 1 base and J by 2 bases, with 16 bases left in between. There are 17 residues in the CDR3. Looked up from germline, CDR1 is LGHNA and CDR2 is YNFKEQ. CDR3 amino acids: CASSQAVGRSPTDTQYF. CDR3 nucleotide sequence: TGTGCCAGCAGCCAAGCGGTGGGGCGCTCCCCCACAGATACGCAGTATTTT.

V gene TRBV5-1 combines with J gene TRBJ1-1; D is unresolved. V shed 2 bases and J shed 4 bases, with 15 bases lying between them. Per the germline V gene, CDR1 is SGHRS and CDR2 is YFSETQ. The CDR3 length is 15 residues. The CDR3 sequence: CASSFGTLAGTEAFF. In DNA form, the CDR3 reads TGCGCCAGCAGCTTTGGCACCTTAGCTGGCACTGAAGCTTTCTTT.

The chain's CDR3 is CASSYSGEETQYF. The CDR3 region has the DNA TGTGCCAGCAGCTATAGCGGGGAAGAGACCCAGTACTTC. V is TRBV5-4 and J is TRBJ2-5, with 8 bases that match TRBD2. Germline CDR1 SGHNT, CDR2 YYREEE (reference sequence). This CDR3 is 13 amino acids long. J gave up 3 bases and V 3 bases, and 1 base lay outside the gene matches.

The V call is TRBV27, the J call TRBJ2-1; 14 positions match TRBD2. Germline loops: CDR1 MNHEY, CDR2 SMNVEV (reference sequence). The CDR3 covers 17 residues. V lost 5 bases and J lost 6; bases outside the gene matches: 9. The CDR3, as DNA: TGTGCCAGCAGTCCACGACTAGCGGGAGGGCCTGGCAATGAGCAGTTCTTC. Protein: CASSPRLAGGPGNEQFF.

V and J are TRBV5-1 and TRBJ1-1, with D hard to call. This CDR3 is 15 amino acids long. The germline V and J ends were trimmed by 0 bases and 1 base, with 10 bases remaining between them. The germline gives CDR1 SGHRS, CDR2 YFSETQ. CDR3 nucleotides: TGCGCCAGCAGCTTGGAGATCGGCGGGAACACTGAAGCTTTCTTT. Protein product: CASSLEIGGNTEAFF.

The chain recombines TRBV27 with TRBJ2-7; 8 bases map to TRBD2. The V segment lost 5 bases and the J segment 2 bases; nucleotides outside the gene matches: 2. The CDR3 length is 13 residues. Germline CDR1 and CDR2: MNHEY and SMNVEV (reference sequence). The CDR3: CASSREGTYEQYF. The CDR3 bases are TGTGCCAGCAGTCGGGAGGGCACCTACGAGCAGTACTTC.

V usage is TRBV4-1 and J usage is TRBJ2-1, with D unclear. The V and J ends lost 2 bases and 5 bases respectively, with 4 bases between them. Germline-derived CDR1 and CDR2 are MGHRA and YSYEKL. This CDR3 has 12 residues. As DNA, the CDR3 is TGCGCCAGCAGCCAACTAGACAATGAGCAGTTCTTC. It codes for CASSQLDNEQFF.

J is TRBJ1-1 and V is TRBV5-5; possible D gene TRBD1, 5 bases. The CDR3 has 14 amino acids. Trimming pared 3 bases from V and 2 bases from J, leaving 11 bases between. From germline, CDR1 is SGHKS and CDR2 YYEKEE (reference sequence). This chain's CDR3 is CASSSYRRNTEAFF. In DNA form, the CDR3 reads TGTGCCAGCAGCTCGTACAGGAGAAACACTGAAGCTTTCTTT.

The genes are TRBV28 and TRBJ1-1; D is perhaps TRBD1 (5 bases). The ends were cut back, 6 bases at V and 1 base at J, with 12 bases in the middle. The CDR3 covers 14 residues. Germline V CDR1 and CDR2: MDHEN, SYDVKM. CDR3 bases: TGTGCCAGCAGCCAGGGATGGGGGAACACTGAAGCTTTCTTT. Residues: CASSQGWGNTEAFF.

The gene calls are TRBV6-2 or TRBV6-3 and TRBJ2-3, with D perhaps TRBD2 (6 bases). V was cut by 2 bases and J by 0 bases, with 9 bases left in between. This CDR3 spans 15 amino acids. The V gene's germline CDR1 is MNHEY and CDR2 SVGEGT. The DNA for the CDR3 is TGTGCCAGCAGTTACCTTGGGACTAGCACAGATACGCAGTATTTT. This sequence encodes CASSYLGTSTDTQYF.

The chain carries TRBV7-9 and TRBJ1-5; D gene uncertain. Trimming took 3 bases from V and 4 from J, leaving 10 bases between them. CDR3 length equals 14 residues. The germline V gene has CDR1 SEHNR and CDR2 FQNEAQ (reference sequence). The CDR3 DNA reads TGTGCCAGCAGCTTGGAGGGAGGTAATCAGCCCCAGCATTTT. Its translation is CASSLEGGNQPQHF.

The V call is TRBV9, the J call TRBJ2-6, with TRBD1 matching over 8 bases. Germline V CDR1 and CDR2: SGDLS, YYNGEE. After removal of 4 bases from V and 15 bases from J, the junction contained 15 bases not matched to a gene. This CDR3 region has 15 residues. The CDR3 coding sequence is TGTGCCAGCAGCACTCGGACAGGGCCTGGAAAGGACCTGACTTTC. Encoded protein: CASSTRTGPGKDLTF.

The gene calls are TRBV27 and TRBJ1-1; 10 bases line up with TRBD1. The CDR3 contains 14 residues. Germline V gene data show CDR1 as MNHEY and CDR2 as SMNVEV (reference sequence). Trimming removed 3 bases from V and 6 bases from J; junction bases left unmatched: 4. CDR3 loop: CASSFLGTGAEAFF. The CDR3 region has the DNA TGTGCCAGCAGTTTCCTCGGGACAGGGGCTGAAGCTTTCTTT.

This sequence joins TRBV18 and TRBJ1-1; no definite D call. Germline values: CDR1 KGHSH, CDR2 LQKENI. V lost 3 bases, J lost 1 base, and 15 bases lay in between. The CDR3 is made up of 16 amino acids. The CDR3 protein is CASSPGVRVGNTEAFF. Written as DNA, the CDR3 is TGTGCCAGCTCACCGGGAGTTAGAGTCGGGAACACTGAAGCTTTCTTT.

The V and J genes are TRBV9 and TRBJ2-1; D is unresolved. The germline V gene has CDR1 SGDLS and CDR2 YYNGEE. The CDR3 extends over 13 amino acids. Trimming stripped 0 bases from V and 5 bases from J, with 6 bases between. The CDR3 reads CASSVVPDNEQFF. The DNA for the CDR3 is TGTGCCAGCAGCGTAGTCCCGGACAATGAGCAGTTCTTC.

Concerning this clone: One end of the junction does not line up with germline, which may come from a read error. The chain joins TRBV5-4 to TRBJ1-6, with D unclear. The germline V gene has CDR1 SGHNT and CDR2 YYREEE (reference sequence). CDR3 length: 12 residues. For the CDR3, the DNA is TGTGCCAGCAGGTTGGACGGTTCACCCCTCCACTTT. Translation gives CASRLDGSPLHF.